The TCR beta chain under discussion was sequenced for a study of blood T cell repertoires in COVID-19. V was pared by 1 base and J by 1 base, with 14 bases between. The CDR3 contains 17 residues. Germline loops: CDR1 SEHNR, CDR2 FQNEAQ (reference sequence). TCRdb's copy holds only in-frame clones and misses some; the assay was immunoSEQ multiplex PCR. The data contain just over 250,000 clones, around 90% of them singletons. The Seattle patients, enrolled during active infection, were followed longitudinally. Sequencing was done on a sample of peripheral blood. The chain has TRBV7-9 and TRBJ1-5; D possibly corresponds to TRBD1 (6 bases). This TCR was sampled from a woman in her seventies with COVID-19, enrolled during active disease. CDR3 residues: CASSLGSGDGSNQPQHF. The CDR3 region has the DNA TGTGCCAGCAGCTTAGGTTCAGGGGATGGGAGCAATCAGCCCCAGCATTTT. The entire variable domain, with the rest obtained from reference TRBV7-9 and TRBJ1-5, is as follows: DTGVSQNPRHKITKRGQNVTFRCDPISEHNRLYWYRQTLGQGPEFLTYFQNEAQLEKSRLLSDRFSAERPKGSFSTLEIQRTEQGDSAMYLCASSLGSGDGSNQPQHFGDGTRLSIL.